The 32 T cell receptor beta chains listed next were all sequenced from one sample in a study of cytomegalovirus exposure and HLA in healthy donors. Method: immunoSEQ multiplex PCR; TCRdb's copy keeps in-frame clones and lacks some. Here the sample spans 110,000 to 150,000 clones, around 90% being singletons. Sequencing input: PBMCs. These receptors came from a woman younger than 45 in good health and CMV-seropositive.

The chain employs TRBV2 and TRBJ2-3, with 8 bases matching TRBD2. Germline V gene sequence: CDR1 SNHLY, CDR2 FYNNEI. The CDR3 is 15 amino acids. Unmatched junction bases numbered 12, after V lost 8 bases and J lost 5 bases. The CDR3 DNA reads as TGTGCCAGCCTTGTGGCCAGCGGGGGAATAGATACGCAGTATTTT. The encoded protein is CASLVASGGIDTQYF.

The chain joins TRBV4-1 to TRBJ2-5, with 12 bases aligning to TRBD2. CDR1 is MGHRA and CDR2 is YSYEKL in the germline V gene. CDR3 size: 17 residues. V lost 1 base to trimming and J lost 5 bases; unmatched junction nucleotides: 8. The CDR3 loop reads CASSQVWLAGGRETQYF. Here the CDR3 DNA reads TGCGCCAGCAGCCAAGTGTGGCTAGCGGGGGGGCGGGAGACCCAGTACTTC.

The chain recombines TRBV5-4 with TRBJ1-1; D call uncertain. This CDR3 has 15 residues. With 3 bases removed from V and 0 bases from J, the gap between germline ends came to 12 bases. Germline assignment: CDR1 SGHNT and CDR2 YYREEE (reference sequence). The CDR3: CASSSPTSMNTEAFF. The CDR3 DNA reads as TGTGCCAGCAGCTCCCCGACAAGCATGAACACTGAAGCTTTCTTT.

This chain connects TRBV6-1 to TRBJ1-3, with a tentative D call TRBD1 (6 bases). Trimming cost V 2 bases and J 2 bases, with 13 bases left between them. The V gene's germline CDR1 is MNHNS and CDR2 SASEGT. CDR3 length: 16 amino acids. The CDR3 nucleotides are TGTGCCAGCAGTGAAATCAGGGGACGGACTGGAAACACCATATATTTT. Amino acids: CASSEIRGRTGNTIYF.

The chain recombines TRBV15 with TRBJ2-7; 8 nucleotides agree with TRBD1. With V trimmed by 3 bases and J by 6 bases, 7 bases remained unmatched. From germline, CDR1 is LNHNV and CDR2 YYDKDF (reference sequence). The CDR3 is 14 residues long. CDR3 nucleotide sequence: TGTGCCACCAGCAGCCGGACAGGGTTTTCCGAGCAGTACTTC. As protein: CATSSRTGFSEQYF.

The chain uses TRBV18 and TRBJ1-4, with unresolved D. This CDR3 spans 14 amino acids. Trimming pared 3 bases from V and 4 bases from J, leaving 9 bases between. Germline V gene lookup returns CDR1 KGHSH and CDR2 LQKENI. The DNA of the CDR3 is TGTGCCAGCTCACCCGGACGGGATAATGAAAAACTGTTTTTT. It translates to CASSPGRDNEKLFF.

The chain has TRBV7-9 and TRBJ2-7; D is perhaps TRBD2 (6 bases). The V gene's germline CDR1 is SEHNR and CDR2 FQNEAQ (reference sequence). Deletions cut 1 base from V and 2 bases from J, with 15 bases between. The CDR3 has 16 residues. CDR3 sequence reads: CASSLDGGIGAYEQYF. Here the CDR3 DNA reads TGTGCCAGCAGCTTAGACGGGGGTATTGGGGCCTACGAGCAGTACTTC.

In DNA, the CDR3 is TGTGCCAGCAGTTACTACGGAGCGGCCAGTTCCTACGAGCAGTACTTC. Its translation: CASSYYGAASSYEQYF. The chain employs TRBV6-6 and TRBJ2-7; a possible D gene is TRBD2 (5 bases). Between the trimmed V and J ends, which lost 1 base and 1 base, there was a span of 14 bases. The CDR3 sequence is 16 residues long. CDR1 is MNHNY and CDR2 is SVGAGI in the germline V gene (reference sequence).

By share, this clone ranks as medium-sized. The J gene is TRBJ2-7, the V gene TRBV6-1; 7 bases match TRBD1. The J segment lost 2 bases and the V segment lost 2 bases, leaving 6 bases of the junction unmatched. From germline, CDR1 is MNHNS and CDR2 SASEGT. The CDR3 loop spans 15 amino acids. CDR3: CASSESGDSAYEQYF. Written as DNA, the CDR3 is TGTGCCAGCAGTGAATCAGGGGACAGTGCCTACGAGCAGTACTTC.

This clone has a single count. The chain recombines TRBV10-3 with TRBJ2-7; D possibly corresponds to TRBD2 (7 bases). V lost 0 bases and J lost 3, with 12 bases in between. The CDR3 is 15 amino acids. Germline lookup yields CDR1 ENHRY and CDR2 SYGVKD. The chain's CDR3 is CAISESGGGVYEQYF. The CDR3 DNA reads as TGTGCCATCAGTGAGTCGGGAGGGGGGGTCTACGAGCAGTACTTC.

This clone showed up just a few times. The chain carries TRBV18 and TRBJ2-5; D is unresolved. Germline V lookup: CDR1 KGHSH, CDR2 LQKENI. Trimming took off 1 base at V and 4 bases at J, with 10 bases between the two ends. The CDR3 totals 14 residues. The CDR3 sequence is CASSPQSRGETQYF. CDR3 DNA sequence: TGTGCCAGCTCACCACAGTCACGCGGAGAGACCCAGTACTTC. The entire variable domain, with the rest obtained from reference TRBV18 and TRBJ2-5, is as follows: NAGVMQNPRHLVRRRGQEARLRCSPMKGHSHVYWYRQLPEEGLKFMVYLQKENIIDESGMPKERFSAEFPKEGPSILRIQQVVRGDSAAYFCASSPQSRGETQYFGPGTRLLVL.

This clone was seen a few times. This chain uses TRBV6-1 with TRBJ1-5; D is possibly TRBD1 (6 bases). The CDR3 is 16 amino acids. Germline lookup yields CDR1 MNHNS and CDR2 SASEGT. Trimming took off 4 bases at V and 0 bases at J, with 13 bases between the two ends. The CDR3 is CASSGLQGNSNQPQHF. Written as DNA, the CDR3 is TGTGCCAGCAGTGGATTACAGGGAAATAGCAATCAGCCCCAGCATTTT.

CDR3 in amino acids: CASSEKGQRLGNEQFF. The DNA for the CDR3 is TGTGCCAGCAGTGAAAAGGGACAGCGACTGGGCAATGAGCAGTTCTTC. The rearrangement joins TRBV27 to TRBJ2-1, with 7 bases aligning to TRBD1. Germline V gives CDR1 MNHEY, CDR2 SMNVEV (reference sequence). J lost 6 bases, V lost 5 bases, and 13 bases had no gene match. The CDR3 sequence is 16 residues long.

The chain uses TRBV28 and TRBJ2-7; D perhaps matches TRBD2 (5 bases). The CDR3 is made up of 11 amino acids. Trimming left V 2 bases short and J 11 bases short, with 10 bases between. CDR1 is MDHEN, CDR2 SYDVKM, per germline. CDR3 in amino acids: CASSLGSVKYF. CDR3 DNA: TGTGCCAGCAGTTTAGGGAGCGTCAAGTACTTC.

CDR3 DNA sequence: TGTGCCAGCAGCGGCATGGGCAACTATGGCTACACCTTC. Its translation: CASSGMGNYGYTF. V gene TRBV5-4 combines with J gene TRBJ1-2; unclear D gene. Trimming took 4 bases from V and 2 from J, leaving 9 bases between them. This CDR3 has 13 amino acids. CDR1 SGHNT and CDR2 YYREEE come from the germline V gene (reference sequence).

The CDR3 DNA is TGCGCCAGCAGCCAAGATCCAGCGGGACGTAAGGACGAGCAGTACTTC. Translation gives CASSQDPAGRKDEQYF. The chain uses TRBV4-1 and TRBJ2-7; 7 nucleotides align to TRBD2. Germline V CDR1 and CDR2: MGHRA, YSYEKL. Trimming took 0 bases from V and 5 from J; bases not matched to a gene: 10. The CDR3 length is 16 residues.

V is TRBV6-5 and J is TRBJ1-1; D perhaps matches TRBD1 (6 bases). CDR1 is MNHEY, CDR2 SVGAGI, per germline. The ends were cut back, 3 bases at V and 9 bases at J, with 11 bases in the middle. This CDR3 has 12 amino acids. CDR3 sequence (DNA): TGTGCCAGCAGTTATCGAACAGGGAAAGCTTTCTTT. It codes for CASSYRTGKAFF.

The chain recombines TRBV27 with TRBJ2-1; 12 nucleotides agree with TRBD2. The CDR3 has 15 residues. J was trimmed by 5 bases and V by 6 bases; bases with no gene match: 5. In germline, CDR1 is MNHEY, CDR2 SMNVEV (reference sequence). The CDR3 sequence: CASRTPSGGDNEQFF. CDR3 nucleotides: TGTGCCAGCAGGACACCTAGCGGGGGGGACAATGAGCAGTTCTTC.

This clone was found once. V gene TRBV18 combines with J gene TRBJ2-2; the D is unclear. The CDR3 contains 17 residues. The germline CDR1 and CDR2 sequences are KGHSH and LQKENI. V was clipped by 2 bases and J by 1 base, with 14 bases between them. The CDR3 sequence is CASSPLNPIGNTGELFF. The CDR3 nucleotides are TGTGCCAGCTCACCATTAAATCCCATCGGGAACACCGGGGAGCTGTTTTTT.

The chain employs TRBV28 and TRBJ2-5, with 8 bases fitting TRBD2. The J segment lost 5 bases and the V segment lost 6 bases, leaving 11 bases of the junction unmatched. The CDR3 loop spans 15 amino acids. Per the germline V gene, CDR1 is MDHEN and CDR2 is SYDVKM. The CDR3 region has the DNA TGTGCCAGCAGACTCCGGGGGGGCGGTTCGGAGACCCAGTACTTC. As protein: CASRLRGGGSETQYF.

As concerns this clone: This same CDR3 is encoded by further DNA sequences in the sample. CDR3 DNA: TGTGCCAGCAGCTTAAGCAGGGAGACCCAGTACTTC. Its translation is CASSLSRETQYF. V and J are TRBV11-2 and TRBJ2-5; unclear D gene. The germline V gene has CDR1 SGHAT and CDR2 FQNNGV. Trimming left V 2 bases short and J 5 bases short, with 6 bases between. This CDR3 is 12 amino acids long.

This clone came up once. The J gene is TRBJ1-1, the V gene TRBV5-1; no reliable D call. Germline V gene data show CDR1 as SGHRS and CDR2 as YFSETQ. The CDR3 runs 12 residues. Trimming took 0 bases from V and 11 from J, leaving 11 bases between them. In DNA form, the CDR3 reads TGCGCCAGCAGCTTGGCCGAGGGTCGCGCTTTCTTT. Protein product: CASSLAEGRAFF.

The chain recombines TRBV2 with TRBJ2-7; TRBD1 might be the D (6 bases). Germline V gene lookup returns CDR1 SNHLY and CDR2 FYNNEI. Deletions cut 6 bases from V and 7 bases from J, with 19 bases between. This CDR3 is 14 amino acids long. The CDR3: CASSVQGIWIEQYF. As DNA, the CDR3 is TGTGCCAGCAGCGTACAGGGAATTTGGATAGAGCAGTACTTC. Supplemented by reference TRBV2 and TRBJ2-7, the full variable domain reads EPEVTQTPSHQVTQMGQEVILRCVPISNHLYFYWYRQILGQKVEFLVSFYNNEISEKSEIFDDQFSVERPDGSNFTLKIRSTKLEDSAMYFCASSVQGIWIEQYFGPGTRLTVT.

The chain joins TRBV5-1 to TRBJ2-7; 12 bases map to TRBD2. The CDR3 is 17 amino acids. J lost 0 bases, V lost 0 bases, and 4 bases had no gene match. Germline CDR1 is SGHRS and CDR2 is YFSETQ. Here the CDR3 reads CASSLASGRATSYEQYF. The CDR3 region has the DNA TGCGCCAGCAGCTTGGCTAGCGGGAGGGCCACCTCCTACGAGCAGTACTTC. Supplemented by reference TRBV5-1 and TRBJ2-7, the full variable domain reads KAGVTQTPRYLIKTRGQQVTLSCSPISGHRSVSWYQQTPGQGLQFLFEYFSETQRNKGNFPGRFSGRQFSNSRSEMNVSTLELGDSALYLCASSLASGRATSYEQYFGPGTRLTVT.

J is TRBJ2-2 and V is TRBV6-5; 7 nucleotides match TRBD1. V lost 4 bases and J lost 3; bases outside the gene matches: 8. Per the germline V gene, CDR1 is MNHEY and CDR2 is SVGAGI. This CDR3 comprises 16 residues. The CDR3 region is CASSWGQILDTGELFF. In DNA form, the CDR3 reads TGTGCCAGCAGTTGGGGACAGATCCTCGACACCGGGGAGCTGTTTTTT.

The chain links TRBV29-1 to TRBJ2-7; the match to TRBD2 covers 8 bases. V trimming: 3 bases; J trimming: 6 bases; junction bases outside the gene matches: 7. The CDR3 consists of 13 residues. Germline assignment: CDR1 SQVTM and CDR2 ANQGSEA. The CDR3 here is CSVEYPGGAEQYF. The CDR3 region has the DNA TGCAGCGTTGAGTATCCGGGAGGGGCCGAGCAGTACTTC.

V gene TRBV15 combines with J gene TRBJ2-1; D perhaps matches TRBD1 (6 bases). Germline CDR1 and CDR2: LNHNV and YYDKDF (reference sequence). This CDR3 is built from 16 residues. The V gene lost 2 bases and the J gene lost 0 bases, with 11 bases spanning the gap. The CDR3 loop is CATSRLQGNSYNEQFF. CDR3 sequence (DNA): TGTGCCACCAGCAGACTACAGGGAAACTCCTACAATGAGCAGTTCTTC.

The chain links TRBV5-1 to TRBJ2-7, with 14 bases fitting TRBD2. The CDR3 has 16 amino acids. Unmatched junction bases numbered 10, after V lost 5 bases and J lost 6 bases. Germline assignment: CDR1 SGHRS and CDR2 YFSETQ. The CDR3 region is CASRLMPGLAGVEQYF. The CDR3 bases are TGCGCCAGCAGACTAATGCCGGGACTAGCGGGGGTCGAGCAGTACTTC. Using reference TRBV5-1 and TRBJ2-7 for the parts outside the CDR3, the full variable domain is KAGVTQTPRYLIKTRGQQVTLSCSPISGHRSVSWYQQTPGQGLQFLFEYFSETQRNKGNFPGRFSGRQFSNSRSEMNVSTLELGDSALYLCASRLMPGLAGVEQYFGPGTRLTVT.

This clone appeared once. The CDR3 nucleotides are TGTGCCAGTGGTGTAACGGGACAGGGGGCGTACGAGCAGTACTTC. It yields the protein CASGVTGQGAYEQYF. This chain links TRBV19 with TRBJ2-7, with 12 bases that match TRBD1. Germline lookup yields CDR1 LNHDA and CDR2 SQIVND (reference sequence). The CDR3 has 15 amino acids. V shed 8 bases and J 4 bases; nucleotides not matched to a gene: 9.

Regarding this clone: Other DNA sequences in this sample translate to the same CDR3. This chain connects TRBV15 to TRBJ2-5; maybe TRBD2 (6 bases). This CDR3 region has 14 residues. The ends were cut back, 0 bases at V and 2 bases at J, with 7 bases in the middle. CDR1 and CDR2 (germline): LNHNV, YYDKDF (reference sequence). CDR3 DNA: TGTGCCACCAGCAGAGATCGGGGGCAAGAGACCCAGTACTTC. Translated, it gives CATSRDRGQETQYF.

The V call is TRBV19, the J call TRBJ2-5, with a tentative D call TRBD1 (5 bases). The V end lost 4 bases, the J end lost 1 base, and 10 bases lay between the germline ends. The CDR3 sequence is 14 residues long. CDR1 is LNHDA and CDR2 is SQIVND in the germline V gene (reference sequence). CDR3: CASSKGWAQETQYF. The DNA of the CDR3 is TGTGCCAGTAGTAAGGGGTGGGCCCAAGAGACCCAGTACTTC.

V is TRBV28 and J is TRBJ2-7, with a weak D call TRBD1 (6 bases). Germline V CDR1 and CDR2: MDHEN, SYDVKM. The CDR3 runs to 13 residues. Trimming left V 7 bases short and J 2 bases short, with 12 bases between. This CDR3 is CASKATGPYEQYF. CDR3 bases: TGTGCCAGCAAGGCGACAGGCCCCTACGAGCAGTACTTC.